This TCR beta chain originates from a study of beta chain features in type 1 diabetes. Whole-study findings and limits: Significant though moderate, a shortening of TCRB CDR3s appeared in all four CD4+ subsets of Type 1 diabetes patients.

CDR1 SQVTM and CDR2 ANQGSEA come from the germline V gene. The CDR3 is made up of 12 amino acids. Deletions cut 6 bases from V and 2 bases from J, with 11 bases between. The investigators reverse transcribed all of the isolated RNA, so they sequenced expressed TCRB transcripts. Only in-frame clones appear in the TCRdb table, and some are missing; sequencing was by immunoSEQ multiplex PCR. The sample includes 600,000 or so clones, about an eighth seen only once; the top ten take 0.035% to 0.04%. This clone was seen a few times. Its target is unknown. Other DNA sequences within the sample encode an identical CDR3.

Sequenced material: naive CD4+ T cells from blood. The TCR sequence derives from a man aged 18 to 29 with type 1 diabetes. The chain uses TRBV29-1 and TRBJ2-7; D is possibly TRBD1 or TRBD2 (5 bases each). The DNA of the CDR3 is TGCAGCGTGGGGACGGGGCCCTACGAGCAGTACTTC. The encoded protein is CSVGTGPYEQYF.